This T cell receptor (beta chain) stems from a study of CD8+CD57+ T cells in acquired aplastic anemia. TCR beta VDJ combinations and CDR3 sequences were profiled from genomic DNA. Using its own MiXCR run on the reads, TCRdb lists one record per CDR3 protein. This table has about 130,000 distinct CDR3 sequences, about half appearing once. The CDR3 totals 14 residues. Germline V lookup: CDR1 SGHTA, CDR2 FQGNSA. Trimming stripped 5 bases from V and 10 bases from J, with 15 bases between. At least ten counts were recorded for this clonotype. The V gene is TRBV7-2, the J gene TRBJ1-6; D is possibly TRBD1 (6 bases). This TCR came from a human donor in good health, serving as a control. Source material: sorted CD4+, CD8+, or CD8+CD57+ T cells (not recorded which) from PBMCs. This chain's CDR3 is CASSRGAGGSPLHF. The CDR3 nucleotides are TGTGCCAGCAGCCGGGGGGCGGGCGGATCACCCCTCCACTTT.